The clone carrying this T cell receptor (beta chain) was counted between two and nine times. This entry belongs to a study of T cells after yellow fever vaccination. TCRdb re-derived calls from the 5' RACE reads in MiXCR, one entry per CDR3 protein. The sample has hundreds of thousands of distinct CDR3 sequences, roughly 14% seen once. The CDR3 is made up of 14 amino acids. The V gene's germline CDR1 is SGHRS and CDR2 YFSETQ. Trimming at V came to 2 bases and at J to 5 bases, leaving 1 base not matched to a gene. The rearrangement uses TRBV5-1 and TRBJ2-1; TRBD1 matches 10 bases. This specimen was PBMCs, taken on the day of the yellow fever booster vaccination. This sequence was found in a man aged 25-40 years who received the YFV17D yellow fever vaccine. DNA of the CDR3: TGCGCCAGCAGCTTCGGACAGGGGGACAATGAGCAGTTCTTC. Protein: CASSFGQGDNEQFF. Supplemented by reference TRBV5-1 and TRBJ2-1, the full variable domain reads KAGVTQTPRYLIKTRGQQVTLSCSPISGHRSVSWYQQTPGQGLQFLFEYFSETQRNKGNFPGRFSGRQFSNSRSEMNVSTLELGDSALYLCASSFGQGDNEQFFGPGTRLTVL.